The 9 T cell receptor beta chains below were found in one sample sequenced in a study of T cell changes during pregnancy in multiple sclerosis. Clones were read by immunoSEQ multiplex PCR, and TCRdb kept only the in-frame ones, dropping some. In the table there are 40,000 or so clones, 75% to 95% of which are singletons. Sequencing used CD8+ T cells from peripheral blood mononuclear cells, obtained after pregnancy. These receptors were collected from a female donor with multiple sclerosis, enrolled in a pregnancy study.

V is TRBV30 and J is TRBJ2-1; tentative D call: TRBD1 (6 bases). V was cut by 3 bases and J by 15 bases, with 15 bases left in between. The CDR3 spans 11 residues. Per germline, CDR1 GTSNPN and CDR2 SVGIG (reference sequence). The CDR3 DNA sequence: TGTGCCTGGAGATACGGGACAAGCGGGTTCTTC. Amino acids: CAWRYGTSGFF.

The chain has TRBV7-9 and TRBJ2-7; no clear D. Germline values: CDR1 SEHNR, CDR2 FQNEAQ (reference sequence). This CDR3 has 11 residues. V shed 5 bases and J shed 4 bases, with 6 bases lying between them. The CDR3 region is CASSTGYEQYF. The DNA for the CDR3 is TGTGCCAGCAGCACCGGGTACGAGCAGTACTTC.

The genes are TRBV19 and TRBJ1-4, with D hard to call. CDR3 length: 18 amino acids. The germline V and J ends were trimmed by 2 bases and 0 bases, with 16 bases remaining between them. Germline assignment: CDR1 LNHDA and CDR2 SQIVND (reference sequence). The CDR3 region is CASSISSEWEATNEKLFF. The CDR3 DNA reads TGTGCCAGTAGTATATCCTCCGAATGGGAGGCAACTAATGAAAAACTGTTTTTT. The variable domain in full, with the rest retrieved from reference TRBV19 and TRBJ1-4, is DGGITQSPKYLFRKEGQNVTLSCEQNLNHDAMYWYRQDPGQGLRLIYYSQIVNDFQKGDIAEGYSVSREKKESFPLTVTSAQKNPTAFYLCASSISSEWEATNEKLFFGSGTQLSVL.

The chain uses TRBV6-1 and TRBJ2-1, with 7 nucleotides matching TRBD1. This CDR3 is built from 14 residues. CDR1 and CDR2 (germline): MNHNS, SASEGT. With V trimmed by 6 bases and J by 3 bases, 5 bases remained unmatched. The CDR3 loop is CASSPTGVYNEQFF. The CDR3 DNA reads TGTGCCAGCAGCCCCACAGGGGTCTACAATGAGCAGTTCTTC.

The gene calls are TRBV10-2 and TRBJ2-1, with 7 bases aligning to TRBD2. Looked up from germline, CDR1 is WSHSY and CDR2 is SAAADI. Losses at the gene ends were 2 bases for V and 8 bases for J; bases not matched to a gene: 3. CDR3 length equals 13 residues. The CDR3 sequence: CASSEATSDEQFF. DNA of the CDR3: TGCGCCAGCAGTGAGGCTACTAGCGATGAGCAGTTCTTC.

In nucleotides, the CDR3 is TGCAGCGTCCCCAAGGACAGTAGCTATGGCTACACCTTC. Translated: CSVPKDSSYGYTF. This chain connects TRBV29-1 to TRBJ1-2; possibly TRBD1 for D (6 bases). The CDR3 covers 13 residues. Per germline, CDR1 SQVTM and CDR2 ANQGSEA. The ends were cut back, 6 bases at V and 4 bases at J, with 15 bases in the middle. Together with reference TRBV29-1 and TRBJ1-2, the CDR3 gives the full variable domain: SAVISQKPSRDICQRGTSLTIQCQVDSQVTMMFWYRQQPGQSLTLIATANQGSEATYESGFVIDKFPISRPNLTFSTLTVSNMSPEDSSIYLCSVPKDSSYGYTFGSGTRLTVV.

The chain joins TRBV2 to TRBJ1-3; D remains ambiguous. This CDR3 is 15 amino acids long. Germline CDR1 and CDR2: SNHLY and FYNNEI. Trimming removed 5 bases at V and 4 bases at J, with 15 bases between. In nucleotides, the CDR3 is TGTGCCAGCAGTCTGAACATGGGCTCCGGAAACACCATATATTTT. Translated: CASSLNMGSGNTIYF.

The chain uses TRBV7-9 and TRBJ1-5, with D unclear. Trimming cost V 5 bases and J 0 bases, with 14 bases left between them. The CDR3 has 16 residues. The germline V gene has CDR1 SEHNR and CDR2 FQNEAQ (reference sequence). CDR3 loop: CASSPAGVYSNQPQHF. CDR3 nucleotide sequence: TGTGCCAGCAGCCCCGCGGGAGTTTATAGCAATCAGCCCCAGCATTTT.

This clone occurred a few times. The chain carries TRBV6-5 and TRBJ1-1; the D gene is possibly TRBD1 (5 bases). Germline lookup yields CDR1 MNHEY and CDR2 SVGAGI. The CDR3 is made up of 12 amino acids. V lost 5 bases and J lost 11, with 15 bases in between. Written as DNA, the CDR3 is TGTGCCAGCAGTCACCGCACGGAGGGGGCTTTCTTT. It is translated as CASSHRTEGAFF.